Listed below are T cell receptor beta chains from one sample, sequenced in a study of cytomegalovirus exposure and HLA in healthy donors. TCRdb keeps only in-frame clones here, not all; method: immunoSEQ multiplex PCR. Here the sample spans 65,000 or so clones, 55% to 65% being singletons. The specimen was PBMCs. These receptors were taken from a young man in good health and CMV-seronegative. The CDR3 runs from the conserved cysteine through the conserved F or W. The D gene is left open where the match is weak. Size values are once, few and many counts, or a class for expanded clones, and some rows have none.

few	TRBV18	TRBD1	TRBJ2-4	CASSPTGAKNIQYF	TGTGCCAGCTCACCGACAGGGGCCAAAAACATTCAGTACTTC
-	TRBV2	-	TRBJ2-7	CASSETGTEQYF	TGTGCCAGCAGTGAAACAGGGACCGAGCAGTACTTC
-	TRBV29-1	TRBD2	TRBJ2-1	CSASLAGGVNEQFF	TGCAGCGCGTCACTAGCGGGGGGGGTCAATGAGCAGTTCTTC
-	TRBV5-1	-	TRBJ2-5	CASSSGLTRQETQYF	TGCGCCAGCAGCTCGGGGTTGACTAGGCAAGAGACCCAGTACTTC
few	TRBV27	-	TRBJ1-1	CASSLVHDTEAFF	TGTGCCAGCAGTTTGGTACACGACACTGAAGCTTTCTTT
-	TRBV29-1	TRBD1	TRBJ2-2	CSVDIPRRGRPTGELFF	TGCAGCGTTGATATCCCTCGCAGGGGGCGTCCCACCGGGGAGCTGTTTTTT
-	TRBV15	-	TRBJ1-6	CATSRGRGSPLHF	TGTGCCACCAGCAGAGGTAGGGGTTCACCCCTCCACTTT
-	TRBV4-1	-	TRBJ2-7	CASSQVPGSSYEQYF	TGCGCCAGCAGCCAAGTCCCAGGAAGCTCCTACGAGCAGTACTTC
-	TRBV5-6	-	TRBJ2-7	CASSSPGNSYEQYF	TGTGCCAGCAGCTCACCCGGGAACTCCTACGAGCAGTACTTC
-	TRBV27	TRBD1	TRBJ1-4	CASTGQGKQKLFF	TGTGCCAGCACCGGACAGGGGAAACAAAAACTGTTTTTT
-	TRBV5-1	TRBD2	TRBJ2-5	CASSSWTSGEETQYF	TGCGCCAGCAGCTCCTGGACTAGCGGGGAAGAGACCCAGTACTTC
-	TRBV5-1	TRBD1	TRBJ2-7	CASSLRQGATYEQYF	TGCGCCAGCAGCTTGCGTCAGGGGGCTACCTACGAGCAGTACTTC
few	TRBV13	TRBD2	TRBJ2-5	CASSSGLAGQETQYF	TGTGCCAGCAGCTCGGGACTAGCGGGGCAAGAGACCCAGTACTTC
-	TRBV27	-	TRBJ2-7	CASSLRPGFYEQYF	TGTGCCAGCAGTTTAAGGCCCGGGTTCTACGAGCAGTACTTC
-	TRBV29-1	-	TRBJ2-7	CSNWGHLYEQYF	TGCAGTAACTGGGGACACCTCTACGAGCAGTACTTC
-	TRBV7-2	-	TRBJ2-3	CASSASRGTTDTQYF	TGTGCCAGCAGCGCCAGTAGGGGGACGACAGATACGCAGTATTTT
-	TRBV6-6	-	TRBJ2-7	CASRGATGRAYEQYF	TGTGCCAGTCGGGGGGCGACTGGGCGGGCCTACGAGCAGTACTTC
once	TRBV9	-	TRBJ2-1	CASSVVSGHEQFF	TGTGCCAGCAGCGTAGTTTCGGGTCATGAGCAGTTCTTC
-	TRBV29-1	-	TRBJ2-7	CSVEGRSYEQYF	TGCAGCGTTGAGGGCAGATCCTACGAGCAGTACTTC
few	TRBV7-2	TRBD2	TRBJ2-1	CASSLVPGGDEQFF	TGTGCCAGCAGCTTAGTCCCGGGGGGGGATGAGCAGTTCTTC
-	TRBV7-2	-	TRBJ2-3	CASILRRSSTDTQYF	TGTGCCAGCATCCTCCGGAGATCTAGCACAGATACGCAGTATTTT
few	TRBV6-5	-	TRBJ1-6	CASRRGGQNSPLHF	TGTGCCAGCAGGAGAGGAGGTCAAAATTCACCCCTCCACTTT
few	TRBV2	TRBD2	TRBJ2-5	CATQGLAAATQYF	TGTGCCACCCAAGGACTAGCGGCGGCGACCCAGTACTTC
-	TRBV29-1	-	TRBJ2-3	CSVPWGGGLDTQYF	TGCAGCGTCCCTTGGGGGGGCGGATTGGATACGCAGTATTTT
-	TRBV5-1	-	TRBJ2-7	CASSSPGGRYEQYF	TGCGCCAGCAGCTCCCCAGGGGGGCGCTACGAGCAGTACTTC
-	TRBV11-1	-	TRBJ2-5	CASSLAVTSWETQYF	TGTGCCAGCAGCTTAGCCGTGACTAGTTGGGAGACCCAGTACTTC
-	TRBV27	TRBD2	TRBJ2-7	CASSLGGDEQYF	TGTGCCAGCAGTCTGGGGGGGGACGAGCAGTACTTC
-	TRBV25-1	-	TRBJ2-1	CASSVMSEQFF	TGTGCCAGCAGTGTTATGAGTGAGCAGTTCTTC
-	TRBV6-5	-	TRBJ2-7	CASSQSTYEQYF	TGTGCCAGCAGTCAATCCACCTACGAGCAGTACTTC
few	TRBV5-6	TRBD2	TRBJ2-5	CASRQGLAQETQYF	TGTGCCAGCCGACAAGGACTAGCCCAAGAGACCCAGTACTTC
-	TRBV5-1	TRBD2	TRBJ2-1	CASSFGSGGYNEQFF	TGCGCCAGCAGCTTCGGTAGCGGGGGCTACAATGAGCAGTTCTTC
-	TRBV30	TRBD1	TRBJ2-7	CAWSPGTGAYEQYF	TGTGCCTGGAGTCCTGGGACAGGGGCCTACGAGCAGTACTTC
-	TRBV28	-	TRBJ1-5	CASSLNSQQPQHF	TGTGCCAGCAGTTTAAATTCGCAGCAGCCCCAGCATTTT
-	TRBV7-2	-	TRBJ2-1	CASSSSREYNEQFF	TGTGCCAGCAGCTCCTCCCGGGAGTACAATGAGCAGTTCTTC
-	TRBV27	TRBD1	TRBJ2-7	CASSFQGAYEQYF	TGTGCCAGCAGTTTCCAGGGGGCCTACGAGCAGTACTTC
-	TRBV7-9	-	TRBJ1-2	CASSPALTAGSYGYTF	TGTGCCAGCAGCCCCGCCTTGACAGCGGGGTCCTATGGCTACACCTTC
-	TRBV10-3	TRBD1	TRBJ1-2	CAISDGTGYGYTF	TGTGCCATCAGTGACGGGACAGGGTATGGCTACACCTTC
-	TRBV11-1	-	TRBJ2-7	CASSLGGSYEQYF	TGTGCCAGCAGCTTAGGCGGCTCCTACGAGCAGTACTTC
-	TRBV6-6	-	TRBJ2-1	CASDRDSSYNEQFF	TGTGCCAGCGACAGGGACTCCTCCTACAATGAGCAGTTCTTC
few	TRBV7-2	TRBD2	TRBJ2-1	CASSTRGAGGRNEQFF	TGTGCCAGCAGCACCCGTGGAGCGGGGGGGCGTAATGAGCAGTTCTTC
-	TRBV25-1	TRBD1	TRBJ2-1	CASSDPGQGLSYNEQFF	TGTGCCAGCAGTGACCCCGGACAGGGACTCTCCTACAATGAGCAGTTCTTC
-	TRBV4-1	-	TRBJ1-1	CASSQDLIAAAFF	TGCGCCAGCAGCCAAGATCTGATAGCGGCGGCTTTCTTT
once	TRBV7-8	-	TRBJ1-2	CASSLSQGINNYGYTF	TGTGCCAGCAGCTTGTCCCAGGGAATTAATAACTATGGCTACACCTTC
-	TRBV6-5	TRBD1	TRBJ1-2	CASSYERQGSYGYTF	TGTGCCAGCAGTTACGAGCGACAGGGATCCTATGGCTACACCTTC
-	TRBV2	TRBD2	TRBJ2-2	CASSRLASGTTGELFF	TGTGCCAGCAGTCGATTGGCTAGCGGAACGACCGGGGAGCTGTTTTTT
-	TRBV2	TRBD1	TRBJ1-1	CASSELQGVGEAFF	TGTGCCAGCAGTGAACTCCAGGGGGTTGGTGAAGCTTTCTTT
-	TRBV7-2	TRBD1	TRBJ1-2	CASSLSPTGGLYGYTF	TGTGCCAGCAGCTTATCTCCGACAGGGGGCCTTTATGGCTACACCTTC
-	TRBV14	-	TRBJ1-6	CASSPQRNSPLHF	TGTGCCAGCAGCCCACAGAGAAATTCACCCCTCCACTTT
-	TRBV7-8	TRBD1	TRBJ1-2	CASSFEQGAGGYTF	TGTGCCAGCAGCTTCGAACAGGGGGCGGGTGGCTACACCTTC
few	TRBV6-5	-	TRBJ1-3	CASSLLSGNTIYF	TGTGCCAGCAGCCTCCTCTCTGGAAACACCATATATTTT
once	TRBV4-2	-	TRBJ1-1	CASSPAGPGTEAFF	TGTGCCAGCAGCCCAGCGGGCCCTGGCACTGAAGCTTTCTTT